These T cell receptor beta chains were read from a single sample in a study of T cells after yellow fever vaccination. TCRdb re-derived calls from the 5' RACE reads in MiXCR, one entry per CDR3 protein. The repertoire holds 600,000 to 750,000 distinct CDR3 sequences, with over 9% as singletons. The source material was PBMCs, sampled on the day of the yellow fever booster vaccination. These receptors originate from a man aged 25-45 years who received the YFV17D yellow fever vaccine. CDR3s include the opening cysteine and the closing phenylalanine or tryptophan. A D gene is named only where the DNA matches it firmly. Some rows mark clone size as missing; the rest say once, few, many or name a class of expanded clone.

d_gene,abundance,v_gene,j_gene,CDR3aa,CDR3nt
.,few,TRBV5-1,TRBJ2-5,CASSPGGSRETQYF,TGCGCCAGCAGCCCTGGGGGGTCCCGGGAGACCCAGTACTTC
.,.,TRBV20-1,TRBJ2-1,CSANGDGGFGEQFF,TGCAGTGCTAATGGGGACGGAGGGTTCGGTGAGCAGTTCTTC
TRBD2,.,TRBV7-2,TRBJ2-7,CASSPSGSSPYEQYF,TGTGCCAGCAGCCCTAGCGGGAGCTCCCCCTACGAGCAGTACTTC
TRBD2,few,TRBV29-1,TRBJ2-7,CSVTSGVTYEQYF,TGCAGCGTGACTAGCGGAGTAACCTACGAGCAGTACTTC
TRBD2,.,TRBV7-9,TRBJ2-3,CASSPGGSGTDTQYF,TGTGCCAGCAGCCCCGGGGGGTCTGGCACAGATACGCAGTATTTT
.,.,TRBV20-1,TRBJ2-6,CGATPTSGANVLTF,TGCGGTGCCACCCCGACCTCTGGGGCCAACGTCCTGACTTTC
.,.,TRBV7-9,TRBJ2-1,CASTPDRNEQFF,TGTGCCAGCACCCCTGACCGCAATGAGCAGTTCTTC
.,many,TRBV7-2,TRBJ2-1,CASSPREYEQFF,TGTGCCAGCAGCCCCAGGGAGTATGAGCAGTTCTTC
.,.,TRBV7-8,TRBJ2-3,CASSLALSEGDTQYF,TGTGCCAGCAGCTTAGCGCTGAGTGAGGGGGATACGCAGTATTTT
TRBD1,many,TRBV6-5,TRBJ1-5,CASSNRGLLSFGAPQHF,TGTGCCAGCAGTAACAGGGGACTGTTGTCCTTCGGGGCCCCCCAGCATTTT
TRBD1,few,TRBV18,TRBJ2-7,CASSPKTGKSYEQYF,TGTGCCAGCTCACCAAAGACAGGGAAATCCTACGAGCAGTACTTC
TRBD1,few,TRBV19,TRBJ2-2,CASSDGTVNTGELFF,TGTGCCAGTAGTGACGGGACAGTTAACACCGGGGAGCTGTTTTTT
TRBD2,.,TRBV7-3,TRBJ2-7,CASSESGSPSYEQYF,TGTGCCAGCAGCGAGAGCGGGAGCCCCTCCTACGAGCAGTACTTC
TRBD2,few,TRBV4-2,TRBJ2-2,CASSHGTSGSTGELFF,TGTGCCAGCAGCCACGGGACTAGCGGGAGCACCGGGGAGCTGTTTTTT
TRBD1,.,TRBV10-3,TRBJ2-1,CAISGEGAGEQFF,TGTGCCATCAGTGGAGAGGGGGCCGGTGAGCAGTTCTTC
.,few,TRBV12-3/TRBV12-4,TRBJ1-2,CASSLMANYGYTF,TGTGCCAGCAGTTTGATGGCTAACTATGGCTACACCTTC
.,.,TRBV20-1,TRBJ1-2,CSASSGTNYGYTF,TGCAGTGCTAGCTCCGGGACAAACTATGGCTACACCTTC
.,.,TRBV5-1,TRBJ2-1,CASSFRGLDEQFF,TGCGCCAGCAGCTTTCGAGGGCTGGATGAGCAGTTCTTC
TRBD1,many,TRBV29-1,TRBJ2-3,CSVGQGTDTQYF,TGCAGCGTAGGACAGGGAACAGATACGCAGTATTTT
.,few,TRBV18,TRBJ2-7,CASSYGIPAHANHEQYF,TGTGCCAGCTCATATGGAATTCCGGCGCATGCAAACCACGAGCAGTACTTC
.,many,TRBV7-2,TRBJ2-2,CASSSQPTGELFF,TGTGCCAGCAGCTCCCAACCCACCGGGGAGCTGTTTTTT
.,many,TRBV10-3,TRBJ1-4,CAISPGPNGGEKLFF,TGTGCCATCAGCCCCGGGCCCAACGGTGGGGAAAAACTGTTTTTT
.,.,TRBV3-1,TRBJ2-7,CASSLADNEQYF,TGTGCCAGCAGCCTCGCGGACAACGAGCAGTACTTC
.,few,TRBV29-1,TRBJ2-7,CSVIPTRPGLNYEQYF,TGCAGCGTGATACCGACCCGACCGGGACTGAACTACGAGCAGTACTTC
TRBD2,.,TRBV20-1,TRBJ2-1,CSARALAGGTYNEQFF,TGCAGTGCTAGAGCCTTAGCGGGAGGGACCTACAATGAGCAGTTCTTC
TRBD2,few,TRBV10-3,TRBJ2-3,CATGRERESDTQYF,TGTGCCACGGGGCGGGAGCGGGAGAGCGATACGCAGTATTTT
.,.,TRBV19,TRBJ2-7,CASSMAKGEQYF,TGTGCCAGTAGTATGGCAAAGGGCGAGCAGTACTTC
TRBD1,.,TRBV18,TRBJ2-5,CASSPDRQGGETQYF,TGTGCCAGCTCACCGGATCGACAGGGGGGAGAGACCCAGTACTTC
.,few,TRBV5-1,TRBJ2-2,CASSLAGGWNTGELFF,TGCGCCAGCAGCTTGGCTGGAGGGTGGAACACCGGGGAGCTGTTTTTT